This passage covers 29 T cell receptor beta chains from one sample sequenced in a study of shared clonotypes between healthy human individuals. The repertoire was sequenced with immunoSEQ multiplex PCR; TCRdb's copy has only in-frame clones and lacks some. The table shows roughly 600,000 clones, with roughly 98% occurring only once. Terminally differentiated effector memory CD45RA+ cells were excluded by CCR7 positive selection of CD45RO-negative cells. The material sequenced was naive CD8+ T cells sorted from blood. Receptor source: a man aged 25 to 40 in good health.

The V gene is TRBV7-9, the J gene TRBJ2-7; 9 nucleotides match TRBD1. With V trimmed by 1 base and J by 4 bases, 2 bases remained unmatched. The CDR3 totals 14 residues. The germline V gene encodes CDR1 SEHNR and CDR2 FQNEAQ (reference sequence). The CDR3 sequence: CASSLGDRVYEQYF. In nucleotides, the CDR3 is TGTGCCAGCAGCTTAGGGGACAGGGTTTACGAGCAGTACTTC.

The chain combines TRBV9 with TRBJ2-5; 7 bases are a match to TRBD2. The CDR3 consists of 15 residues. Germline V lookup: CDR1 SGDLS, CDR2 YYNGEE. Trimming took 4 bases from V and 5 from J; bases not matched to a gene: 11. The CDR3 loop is CASSTLADHRETQYF. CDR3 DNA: TGTGCCAGCAGCACTCTAGCGGACCACAGGGAGACCCAGTACTTC.

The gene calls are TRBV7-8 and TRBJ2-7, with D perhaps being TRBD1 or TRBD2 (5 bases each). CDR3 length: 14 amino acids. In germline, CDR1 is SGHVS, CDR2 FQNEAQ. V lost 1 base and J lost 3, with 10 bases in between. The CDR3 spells CASSLEGTGYEQYF. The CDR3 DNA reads TGTGCCAGCAGCTTAGAGGGGACCGGCTACGAGCAGTACTTC. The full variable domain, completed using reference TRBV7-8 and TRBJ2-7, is GAGVSQSPRYKVAKRGQDVALRCDPISGHVSLFWYQQALGQGPEFLTYFQNEAQLDKSGLPSDRFFAERPEGSVSTLKIQRTQQEDSAVYLCASSLEGTGYEQYFGPGTRLTVT.

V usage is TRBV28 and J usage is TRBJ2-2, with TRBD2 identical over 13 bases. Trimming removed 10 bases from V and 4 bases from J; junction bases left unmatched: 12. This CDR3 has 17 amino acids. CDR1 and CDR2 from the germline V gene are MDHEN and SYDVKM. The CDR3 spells CAIKGGLAGEVTGELFF. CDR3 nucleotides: TGTGCCATCAAGGGAGGACTAGCGGGAGAAGTCACCGGGGAGCTGTTTTTT.

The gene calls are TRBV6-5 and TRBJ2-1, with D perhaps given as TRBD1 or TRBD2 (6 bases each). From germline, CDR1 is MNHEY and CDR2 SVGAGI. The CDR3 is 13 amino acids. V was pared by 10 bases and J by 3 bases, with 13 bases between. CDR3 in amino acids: CATRLGGYNEQFF. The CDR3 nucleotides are TGTGCCACCAGACTAGGGGGCTACAATGAGCAGTTCTTC.

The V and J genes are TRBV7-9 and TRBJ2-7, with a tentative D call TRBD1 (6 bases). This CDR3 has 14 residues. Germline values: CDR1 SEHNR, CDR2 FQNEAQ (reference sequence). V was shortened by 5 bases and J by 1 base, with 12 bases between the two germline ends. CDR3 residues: CASSKRDKSYEQYF. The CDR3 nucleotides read TGTGCCAGCAGCAAGAGGGACAAGTCCTACGAGCAGTACTTC.

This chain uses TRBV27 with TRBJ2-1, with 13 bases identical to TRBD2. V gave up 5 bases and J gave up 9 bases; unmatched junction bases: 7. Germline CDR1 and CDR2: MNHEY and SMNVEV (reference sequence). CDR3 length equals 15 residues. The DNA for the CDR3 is TGTGCCAGCAGTCCCGGGACTAGCGGGGCCGCTGAGCAGTTCTTC. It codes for CASSPGTSGAAEQFF.

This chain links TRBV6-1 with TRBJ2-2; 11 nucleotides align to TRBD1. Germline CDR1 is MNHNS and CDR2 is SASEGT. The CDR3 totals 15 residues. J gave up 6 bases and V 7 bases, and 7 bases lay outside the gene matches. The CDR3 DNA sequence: TGTGCCAGCACCCGGACAGGGGGCATCGCCGGGGAGCTGTTTTTT. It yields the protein CASTRTGGIAGELFF.

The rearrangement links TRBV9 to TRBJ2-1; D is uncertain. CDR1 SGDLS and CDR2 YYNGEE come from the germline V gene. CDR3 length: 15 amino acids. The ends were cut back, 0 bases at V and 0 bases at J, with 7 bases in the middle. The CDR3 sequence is CASSVGLASYNEQFF. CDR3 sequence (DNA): TGTGCCAGCAGCGTAGGCCTTGCCTCCTACAATGAGCAGTTCTTC.

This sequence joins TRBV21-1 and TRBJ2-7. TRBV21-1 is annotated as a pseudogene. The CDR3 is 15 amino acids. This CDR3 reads CASSKIRDLHYEQYF. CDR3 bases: TGTGCCAGCAGCAAGATCCGGGACCTTCACTACGAGCAGTACTTC.

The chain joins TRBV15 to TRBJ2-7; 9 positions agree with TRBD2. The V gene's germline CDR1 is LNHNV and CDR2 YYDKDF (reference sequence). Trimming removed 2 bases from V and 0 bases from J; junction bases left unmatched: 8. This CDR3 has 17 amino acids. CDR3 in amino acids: CATSRRLAEDPSYEQYF. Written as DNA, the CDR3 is TGTGCCACCAGCAGACGACTAGCGGAGGACCCCTCCTACGAGCAGTACTTC.

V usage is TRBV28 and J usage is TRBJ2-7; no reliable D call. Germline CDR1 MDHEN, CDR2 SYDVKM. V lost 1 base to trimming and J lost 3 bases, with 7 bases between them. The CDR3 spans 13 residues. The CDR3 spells CASSLSRYYEQYF. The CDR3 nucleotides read TGTGCCAGCAGTTTATCCAGATACTACGAGCAGTACTTC.

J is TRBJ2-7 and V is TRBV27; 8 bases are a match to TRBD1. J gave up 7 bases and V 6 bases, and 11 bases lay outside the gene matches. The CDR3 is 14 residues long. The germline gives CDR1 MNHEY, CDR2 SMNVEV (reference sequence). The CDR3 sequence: CASSRRDRGREQYF. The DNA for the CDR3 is TGTGCCAGCAGCCGTCGAGACAGGGGTCGGGAGCAGTACTTC.

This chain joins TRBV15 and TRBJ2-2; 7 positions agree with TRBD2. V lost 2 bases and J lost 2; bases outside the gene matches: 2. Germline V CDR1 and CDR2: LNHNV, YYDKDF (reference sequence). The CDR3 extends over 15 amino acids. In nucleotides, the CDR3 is TGTGCCACCAGCAGACCTAGCGGAAACACCGGGGAGCTGTTTTTT. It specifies CATSRPSGNTGELFF.

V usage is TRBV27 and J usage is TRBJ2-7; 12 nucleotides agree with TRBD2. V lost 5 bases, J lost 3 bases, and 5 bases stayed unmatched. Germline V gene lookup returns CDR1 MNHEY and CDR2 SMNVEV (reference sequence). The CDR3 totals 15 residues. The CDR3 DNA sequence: TGTGCCAGCAGTCAGACGGGACTAGCGGGCTACGAGCAGTACTTC. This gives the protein CASSQTGLAGYEQYF.

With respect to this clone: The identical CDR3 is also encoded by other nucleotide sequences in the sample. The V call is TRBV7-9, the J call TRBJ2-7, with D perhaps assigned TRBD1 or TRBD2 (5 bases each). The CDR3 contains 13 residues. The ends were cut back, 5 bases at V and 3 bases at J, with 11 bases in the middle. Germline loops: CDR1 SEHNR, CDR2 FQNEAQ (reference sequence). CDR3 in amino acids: CASSPRDVYEQYF. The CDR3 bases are TGTGCCAGCAGCCCACGGGACGTCTACGAGCAGTACTTC.

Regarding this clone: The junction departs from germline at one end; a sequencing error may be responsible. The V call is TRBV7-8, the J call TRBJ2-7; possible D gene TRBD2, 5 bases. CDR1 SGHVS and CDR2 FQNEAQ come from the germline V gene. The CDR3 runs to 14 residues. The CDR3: CTSSLAGDSYEQYF. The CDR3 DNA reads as TGTACCAGCAGCTTAGCCGGGGACTCCTACGAGCAGTACTTC.

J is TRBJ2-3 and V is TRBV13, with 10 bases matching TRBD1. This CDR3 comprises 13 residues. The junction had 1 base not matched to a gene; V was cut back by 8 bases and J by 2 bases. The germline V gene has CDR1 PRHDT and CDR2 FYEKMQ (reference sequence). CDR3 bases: TGTGCCAGCGGGACAGGGGTCACAGATACGCAGTATTTT. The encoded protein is CASGTGVTDTQYF.

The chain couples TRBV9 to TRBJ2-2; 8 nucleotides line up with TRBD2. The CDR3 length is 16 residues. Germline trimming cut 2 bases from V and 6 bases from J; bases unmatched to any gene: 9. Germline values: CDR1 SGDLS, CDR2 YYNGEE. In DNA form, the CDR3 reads TGTGCCAGCAGCGTCGTACCCGGGAGGGCCCCCGGGGAGCTGTTTTTT. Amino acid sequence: CASSVVPGRAPGELFF.

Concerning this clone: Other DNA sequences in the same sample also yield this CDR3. As DNA, the CDR3 is TGTGCCAGCAGCTCAGGGGGAACTGAAGCTTTCTTT. Its translation is CASSSGGTEAFF. The chain employs TRBV7-9 and TRBJ1-1; 7 nucleotides match TRBD1. V gave up 4 bases and J gave up 5 bases; unmatched junction bases: 1. CDR1 is SEHNR, CDR2 FQNEAQ, per germline (reference sequence). This CDR3 has 12 amino acids.

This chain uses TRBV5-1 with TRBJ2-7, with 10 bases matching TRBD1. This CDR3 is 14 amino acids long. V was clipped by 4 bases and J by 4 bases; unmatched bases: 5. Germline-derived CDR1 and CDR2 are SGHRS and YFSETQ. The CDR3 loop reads CASSPGTGEYEQYF. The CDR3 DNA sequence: TGCGCCAGCAGCCCTGGGACAGGGGAGTACGAGCAGTACTTC.

CDR3 residues: CASSLAIGRQGNQPQHF. CDR3 bases: TGTGCCAGCAGCTTAGCGATTGGCCGGCAGGGGAATCAGCCCCAGCATTTT. The genes are TRBV7-6 and TRBJ1-5; TRBD1 is a possible D gene (6 bases). This CDR3 has 17 amino acids. V lost 0 bases and J 4 bases, leaving 16 bases between the germline ends. Germline CDR1 and CDR2: SGHVS and FNYEAQ.

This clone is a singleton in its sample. The CDR3 sequence is CASSSDSQETQYF. CDR3 in DNA: TGTGCCAGCAGCTCAGACAGCCAAGAGACCCAGTACTTC. This chain links TRBV7-9 with TRBJ2-5, with D possibly TRBD1 on 5 matching bases. V lost 4 bases and J 1 base, leaving 7 bases between the germline ends. The CDR3 has 13 residues. Germline V CDR1 and CDR2: SEHNR, FQNEAQ (reference sequence).

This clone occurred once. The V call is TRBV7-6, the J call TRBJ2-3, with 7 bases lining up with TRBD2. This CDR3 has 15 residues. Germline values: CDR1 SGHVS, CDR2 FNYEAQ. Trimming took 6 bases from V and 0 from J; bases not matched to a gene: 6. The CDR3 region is CASRSTSRSTDTQYF. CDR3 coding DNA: TGTGCCAGCAGGTCGACTAGCAGAAGCACAGATACGCAGTATTTT.

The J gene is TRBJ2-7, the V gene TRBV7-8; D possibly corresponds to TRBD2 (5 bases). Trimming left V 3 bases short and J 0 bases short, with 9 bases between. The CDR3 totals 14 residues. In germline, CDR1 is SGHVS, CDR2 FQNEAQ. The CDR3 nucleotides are TGTGCCAGCAGCTTGCCGAGCGGCTCCTACGAGCAGTACTTC. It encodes CASSLPSGSYEQYF.

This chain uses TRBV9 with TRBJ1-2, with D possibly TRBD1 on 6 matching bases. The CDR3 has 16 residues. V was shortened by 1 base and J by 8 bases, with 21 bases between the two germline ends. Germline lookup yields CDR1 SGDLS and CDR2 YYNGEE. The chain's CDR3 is CASSVSGTRQAFGYTF. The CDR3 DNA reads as TGTGCCAGCAGCGTATCAGGGACCAGACAGGCGTTCGGCTACACCTTC.

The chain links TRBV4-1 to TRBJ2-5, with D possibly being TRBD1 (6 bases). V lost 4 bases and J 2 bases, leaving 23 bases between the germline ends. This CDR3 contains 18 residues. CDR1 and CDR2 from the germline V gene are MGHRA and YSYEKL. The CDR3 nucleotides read TGCGCCAGCAGCCTTCGACAGGTCCTAGGTCCCTCACAAGAGACCCAGTACTTC. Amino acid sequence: CASSLRQVLGPSQETQYF.

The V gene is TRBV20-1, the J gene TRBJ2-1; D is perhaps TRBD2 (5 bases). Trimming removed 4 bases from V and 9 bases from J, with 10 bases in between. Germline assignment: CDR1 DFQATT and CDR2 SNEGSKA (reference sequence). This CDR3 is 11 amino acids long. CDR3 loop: CSAKLVGEQFF. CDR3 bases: TGCAGTGCTAAACTAGTAGGTGAGCAGTTCTTC.

This CDR3 reads CASSPALWLAESTGELFF. The CDR3 DNA follows: TGTGCCAGCAGCCCCGCCTTGTGGCTAGCGGAAAGCACCGGGGAGCTGTTTTTT. This chain connects TRBV11-2 to TRBJ2-2; 7 positions agree with TRBD2. The V segment lost 5 bases and the J segment 4 bases; nucleotides outside the gene matches: 16. Germline V CDR1 and CDR2: SGHAT, FQNNGV. CDR3 length equals 18 residues. The complete variable domain, with remaining parts taken from reference TRBV11-2 and TRBJ2-2, reads EAGVAQSPRYKIIEKRQSVAFWCNPISGHATLYWYQQILGQGPKLLIQFQNNGVVDDSQLPKDRFSAERLKGVDSTLKIQPAKLEDSAVYLCASSPALWLAESTGELFFGEGSRLTVL.